The 30 T cell receptor beta chains below come from one sample, sequenced in a study of T cell responses to AZD1222 COVID-19 vaccine. Profiling relied on immunoSEQ multiplex PCR, and the TCRdb table lists in-frame clones only, not all of them. The sample holds 100,000 to 150,000 clones; around 90% are singletons and the top ten take about 1.9%. Specimen: peripheral blood, collected 28 days after the second AZD1222 dose. All receptors come from an adult who received the AZD1222 COVID-19 vaccine.

The genes are TRBV2 and TRBJ1-3; D ambiguous. Trimming stripped 3 bases from V and 8 bases from J, with 8 bases between. There are 12 residues in the CDR3. Germline V gene data show CDR1 as SNHLY and CDR2 as FYNNEI. CDR3 region: CASSEKDYTIYF. In DNA form, the CDR3 reads TGTGCCAGCAGTGAGAAGGATTACACCATATATTTT. Full variable domain (rest looked up from reference TRBV2 and TRBJ1-3): EPEVTQTPSHQVTQMGQEVILRCVPISNHLYFYWYRQILGQKVEFLVSFYNNEISEKSEIFDDQFSVERPDGSNFTLKIRSTKLEDSAMYFCASSEKDYTIYFGEGSWLTVV.

CDR3 DNA: TGTGCCAGCAGCTCGGGACAGAGCACAGATACGCAGTATTTT. Its protein is CASSSGQSTDTQYF. V gene TRBV11-3 combines with J gene TRBJ2-3, with 7 bases matching TRBD1. Germline V CDR1 and CDR2: SGHNT, YENEEA. This CDR3 contains 14 residues. V was clipped by 4 bases and J by 0 bases; unmatched bases: 1.

The genes are TRBV19 and TRBJ2-5; 10 nucleotides line up with TRBD2. Trimming at V came to 5 bases and at J to 3 bases, leaving 6 bases not matched to a gene. CDR3 length equals 15 residues. From germline, CDR1 is LNHDA and CDR2 SQIVND (reference sequence). The CDR3, as DNA: TGTGCCAGTAGTCCTGGACTAGCGGACAAAGAGACCCAGTACTTC. Its protein product is CASSPGLADKETQYF.

The chain carries TRBV5-1 and TRBJ1-1; 8 bases are shared with TRBD1. V shed 2 bases, J shed 5 bases, and the junction held 8 bases outside the gene matches. Germline lookup yields CDR1 SGHRS and CDR2 YFSETQ. The CDR3 totals 15 residues. CDR3 loop: CASSLGQGTRTEAFF. The CDR3 nucleotides read TGCGCCAGCAGCTTAGGACAGGGAACGAGGACTGAAGCTTTCTTT.

This clone has a handful of counts. V is TRBV10-1 and J is TRBJ2-1; 13 bases map to TRBD2. The CDR3 is 14 residues long. V shed 6 bases and J 5 bases; nucleotides not matched to a gene: 1. The V gene's germline CDR1 is WNHNN and CDR2 SYGVQD (reference sequence). The CDR3 is CASRGLAGNNEQFF. In DNA form, the CDR3 reads TGCGCCAGCAGGGGACTAGCGGGAAACAATGAGCAGTTCTTC.

The V call is TRBV5-5, the J call TRBJ2-1; TRBD2 matches at 10 bases. The V and J ends lost 2 bases and 3 bases, in that order; junction bases with no gene match: 2. Germline CDR1 and CDR2: SGHKS and YYEKEE (reference sequence). This CDR3 is built from 15 residues. CDR3 nucleotide sequence: TGTGCCAGCAGCTTAGGACTAGCGGACTACAATGAGCAGTTCTTC. Protein: CASSLGLADYNEQFF.

This chain connects TRBV19 to TRBJ1-2; unclear D gene. The CDR3 runs to 13 residues. V lost 5 bases and J 6 bases, leaving 13 bases between the germline ends. The germline V gene has CDR1 LNHDA and CDR2 SQIVND (reference sequence). The chain's CDR3 is CASSPRIRDGYTF. The CDR3 DNA is TGTGCCAGTAGTCCCCGGATTAGGGATGGCTACACCTTC.

The chain combines TRBV7-9 with TRBJ1-6; D call uncertain. Trimming removed 6 bases at V and 6 bases at J, with 18 bases between. Germline values: CDR1 SEHNR, CDR2 FQNEAQ (reference sequence). This CDR3 comprises 16 residues. The CDR3: CASREGLSVVNSPLHF. DNA for the CDR3: TGTGCCAGCAGAGAAGGTCTCTCGGTCGTTAATTCACCCCTCCACTTT.

V and J are TRBV29-1 and TRBJ2-5; D perhaps matches TRBD2 (6 bases). CDR3 size: 13 residues. In germline, CDR1 is SQVTM, CDR2 ANQGSEA. V lost 5 bases and J 5 bases, leaving 15 bases between the germline ends. The CDR3 DNA sequence: TGCAGCGTTCGGACCCCCGGAGGGGAGACCCAGTACTTC. Protein: CSVRTPGGETQYF.

The chain couples TRBV29-1 to TRBJ2-3; TRBD2 aligns across 9 bases. Per the germline V gene, CDR1 is SQVTM and CDR2 is ANQGSEA. With V trimmed by 3 bases and J by 5 bases, 12 bases remained unmatched. The CDR3 length is 16 residues. CDR3 residues: CSVERRVAGGLDTQYF. The DNA of the CDR3 is TGCAGCGTTGAGCGGCGGGTGGCGGGAGGGTTAGATACGCAGTATTTT.

This sequence joins TRBV5-8 and TRBJ2-3; 7 bases map to TRBD2. There are 15 residues in the CDR3. The junction had 6 bases not matched to a gene; V was cut back by 1 base and J by 4 bases. Germline CDR1 and CDR2: SGHTS and YDEGEE. CDR3 loop: CASSLWEGIADTQYF. The CDR3 nucleotides are TGTGCCAGCAGCTTGTGGGAGGGGATCGCAGATACGCAGTATTTT.

The chain couples TRBV10-2 to TRBJ1-3; possible D gene TRBD1, 5 bases. Looked up from germline, CDR1 is WSHSY and CDR2 is SAAADI. The V gene lost 6 bases and the J gene lost 0 bases, with 12 bases spanning the gap. The CDR3 runs 15 residues. The CDR3 DNA reads TGCGCCAGCAGGGCTCCGGGGGTCTCTGGAAACACCATATATTTT. Protein product: CASRAPGVSGNTIYF.

The chain recombines TRBV6-5 with TRBJ2-2; 7 bases fit TRBD1. CDR1 is MNHEY and CDR2 is SVGAGI in the germline V gene. V was clipped by 4 bases and J by 1 base; unmatched bases: 0. The CDR3 contains 14 residues. CDR3 residues: CASSSGGNTGELFF. The CDR3, as DNA: TGTGCCAGCAGTTCAGGGGGGAACACCGGGGAGCTGTTTTTT.

This clone was observed a single time. This chain links TRBV5-1 with TRBJ2-7; maybe TRBD1 (6 bases). V lost 4 bases and J lost 4, with 18 bases in between. Germline V gene sequence: CDR1 SGHRS, CDR2 YFSETQ. There are 15 residues in the CDR3. The CDR3 here is CASSPEQGDGYEQYF. CDR3 nucleotides: TGCGCCAGCAGCCCAGAACAGGGTGACGGGTACGAGCAGTACTTC.

The genes are TRBV5-1 and TRBJ1-6; perhaps TRBD1 as D (6 bases). The germline V gene encodes CDR1 SGHRS and CDR2 YFSETQ. The CDR3 spans 14 residues. The V gene lost 5 bases and the J gene lost 11 bases, with 17 bases spanning the gap. CDR3 protein: CASRADQGMTPLHF. The CDR3 DNA sequence: TGCGCCAGCAGGGCAGACCAGGGGATGACACCCCTCCACTTT. The full variable domain, completed using reference TRBV5-1 and TRBJ1-6, is KAGVTQTPRYLIKTRGQQVTLSCSPISGHRSVSWYQQTPGQGLQFLFEYFSETQRNKGNFPGRFSGRQFSNSRSEMNVSTLELGDSALYLCASRADQGMTPLHFGNGTRLTVT.

J is TRBJ1-1 and V is TRBV19; D not certain. Germline CDR1 reads LNHDA; CDR2 reads SQIVND (reference sequence). CDR3 length: 13 amino acids. Trimming removed 4 bases from V and 5 bases from J, with 11 bases in between. DNA for the CDR3: TGTGCCAGTAGTACCCAATCGGGGACTGAAGCTTTCTTT. Translating it yields CASSTQSGTEAFF.

Only a few counts were recorded for this clone. The chain's CDR3 is CASSDGGGAFYQPQHF. CDR3 nucleotides: TGTGCCAGCAGTGACGGAGGGGGCGCCTTTTATCAGCCCCAGCATTTT. This chain joins TRBV6-1 and TRBJ1-5; 7 bases line up with TRBD1. This CDR3 has 16 residues. J gave up 5 bases and V 3 bases, and 10 bases lay outside the gene matches. In germline, CDR1 is MNHNS, CDR2 SASEGT.

This chain joins TRBV5-4 and TRBJ1-1; 7 bases map to TRBD1. V lost 0 bases and J lost 6; bases outside the gene matches: 8. Germline-derived CDR1 and CDR2 are SGHNT and YYREEE (reference sequence). There are 15 residues in the CDR3. The CDR3 region is CASSLDLQGNAEAFF. In nucleotides, the CDR3 is TGTGCCAGCAGCTTGGACCTACAGGGGAATGCTGAAGCTTTCTTT. Supplemented by reference TRBV5-4 and TRBJ1-1, the full variable domain reads ETGVTQSPTHLIKTRGQQVTLRCSSQSGHNTVSWYQQALGQGPQFIFQYYREEENGRGNFPPRFSGLQFPNYSSELNVNALELDDSALYLCASSLDLQGNAEAFFGQGTRLTVV.

V is TRBV7-2 and J is TRBJ2-1; TRBD1 or TRBD2 may be the D gene (6 bases each). Trimming removed 2 bases at V and 0 bases at J, with 11 bases between. CDR1 is SGHTA and CDR2 is FQGNSA in the germline V gene. The CDR3 totals 16 residues. The CDR3 region is CASSLIWGASYNEQFF. DNA of the CDR3: TGTGCCAGCAGCTTAATCTGGGGGGCCTCCTACAATGAGCAGTTCTTC.

This clone was counted once. V usage is TRBV10-1 and J usage is TRBJ2-6; D gene unclear. Per germline, CDR1 WNHNN and CDR2 SYGVQD (reference sequence). CDR3 length equals 14 residues. V lost 5 bases and J 1 base, leaving 6 bases between the germline ends. Written as DNA, the CDR3 is TGCGCCAGCAGTCCAAGTTCTGGGGCCAACGTCCTGACTTTC. Translating it yields CASSPSSGANVLTF.

This clone was detected a few times. The chain combines TRBV30 with TRBJ2-1; 12 positions match TRBD2. There are 14 residues in the CDR3. Per germline, CDR1 GTSNPN and CDR2 SVGIG (reference sequence). The J segment lost 4 bases and the V segment lost 7 bases, leaving 5 bases of the junction unmatched. CDR3 region: CAYLAGGGYNEQFF. The CDR3 DNA reads as TGTGCCTACCTAGCGGGAGGGGGATACAATGAGCAGTTCTTC.

The gene calls are TRBV5-1 and TRBJ1-1; no clear D gene. This CDR3 is 13 amino acids long. Deletions cut 3 bases from V and 1 base from J, with 7 bases between. Germline assignment: CDR1 SGHRS and CDR2 YFSETQ. CDR3 region: CASSWTANTEAFF. The CDR3 DNA is TGCGCCAGCAGCTGGACTGCGAACACTGAAGCTTTCTTT.

The V and J genes are TRBV27 and TRBJ2-7, with D tentatively TRBD1 (6 bases). The V gene's germline CDR1 is MNHEY and CDR2 SMNVEV (reference sequence). Between the trimmed V and J ends, which lost 4 bases and 1 base, there was a span of 14 bases. This CDR3 is built from 15 residues. The CDR3 loop is CASSSGQLGSYEQYV. The CDR3, as DNA: TGTGCCAGCAGTTCAGGACAGTTGGGATCCTACGAGCAGTACGTC.

The chain links TRBV19 to TRBJ1-2; 8 bases align to TRBD1. CDR3 length: 14 residues. V gave up 6 bases and J gave up 3 bases; unmatched junction bases: 6. CDR1 is LNHDA and CDR2 is SQIVND in the germline V gene (reference sequence). This CDR3 reads CASSGDRGHYGYTF. CDR3 sequence (DNA): TGTGCCAGTAGCGGAGACAGGGGTCACTATGGCTACACCTTC.

J is TRBJ1-6 and V is TRBV11-2; TRBD1 matches 9 bases. V lost 5 bases and J lost 5; bases outside the gene matches: 4. The CDR3 loop spans 15 amino acids. Germline V lookup: CDR1 SGHAT, CDR2 FQNNGV. Written as DNA, the CDR3 is TGTGCCAGCAGCGTAGGGGACAGGGATAATTCACCCCTCCACTTT. This gives the protein CASSVGDRDNSPLHF.

This chain links TRBV4-1 with TRBJ1-1; 8 bases align to TRBD1. Germline loops: CDR1 MGHRA, CDR2 YSYEKL. V dropped 3 bases and J dropped 4; count of bases not matched to a gene: 13. CDR3 length: 17 amino acids. The CDR3 sequence is CASSQIAPGGAGTEAFF. The CDR3 DNA reads as TGCGCCAGCAGCCAGATAGCGCCAGGGGGCGCGGGCACTGAAGCTTTCTTT.

J is TRBJ1-4 and V is TRBV7-9, with 9 nucleotides matching TRBD1. Trimming removed 4 bases from V and 10 bases from J; junction bases left unmatched: 4. The CDR3 runs 13 residues. The V gene's germline CDR1 is SEHNR and CDR2 FQNEAQ (reference sequence). In DNA, the CDR3 is TGTGCCAGCAGCTCTGGACAGGGGCGAAAACTGTTTTTT. It specifies CASSSGQGRKLFF.

The chain has TRBV24-1 and TRBJ2-2; 9 bases line up with TRBD1. The CDR3 is 15 residues long. V shed 5 bases, J shed 5 bases, and the junction held 5 bases outside the gene matches. Germline CDR1 and CDR2: KGHDR and SFDVKD. As DNA, the CDR3 is TGTGCCACCAGTGTTGGGGACAGGGCGACCGGGGAGCTGTTTTTT. Translated: CATSVGDRATGELFF.

The rearrangement joins TRBV5-4 to TRBJ2-1, with D perhaps TRBD2 (7 bases). Germline V lookup: CDR1 SGHNT, CDR2 YYREEE (reference sequence). Trimming shortened V by 2 bases and J by 7 bases, and 13 bases separated the two germline ends. This CDR3 spans 14 amino acids. CDR3 DNA: TGTGCCAGCAGCTTTTTGGGGGGGCTGAATGAGCAGTTCTTC. It translates to CASSFLGGLNEQFF.

V is TRBV7-3 and J is TRBJ1-1; D not certain. From germline, CDR1 is SGHTA and CDR2 FQGTGA. This CDR3 spans 14 amino acids. Between the trimmed V and J ends, which lost 2 bases and 4 bases, there was a span of 11 bases. The CDR3, as DNA: TGTGCCAGCAGCTTATCACCGGGAGCCACTGAAGCTTTCTTT. Amino acids: CASSLSPGATEAFF. The entire variable domain, with the rest obtained from reference TRBV7-3 and TRBJ1-1, is as follows: GAGVSQTPSNKVTEKGKYVELRCDPISGHTALYWYRQSLGQGPEFLIYFQGTGAADDSGLPNDRFFAVRPEGSVSTLKIQRTERGDSAVYLCASSLSPGATEAFFGQGTRLTVV.